These 10 T cell receptor beta chains share one sample of origin, sequenced in a study of Graves' ophthalmopathy and Graves' hyperthyroidism. Researchers took RNA transcripts and amplified TCR beta CDR3 regions from them. Second-round multiplex PCR followed a first-round RT-PCR using HTBI primers. TCRdb ran MiXCR on the multiplex PCR reads and lists one entry per CDR3 protein. This sample carries about 500,000 distinct CDR3 sequences, roughly 39% of them seen once, and the ten largest clones take about 4.2%. The source material was peripheral blood or thyroid tissue (not recorded which). These receptors originate from an adult man with Graves' hyperthyroidism.

In its sample, this clonotype was seen many times. V and J are TRBV20-1 and TRBJ1-1, with D uncertain. The CDR3 sequence is 14 residues long. V gave up 2 bases and J gave up 3 bases, with 13 bases separating them. The germline CDR1 and CDR2 sequences are DFQATT and SNEGSKA (reference sequence). The CDR3, as DNA: TGCAGTGCTAGAACGGTGGGTCAGTACACTGAAGCTTTCTTT. Its protein product is CSARTVGQYTEAFF.

The chain is built from TRBV24-1 and TRBJ2-7, with D possibly TRBD2 on 6 matching bases. Trimming took 2 bases from V and 5 from J, leaving 15 bases between them. The CDR3 is made up of 15 amino acids. In germline, CDR1 is KGHDR, CDR2 SFDVKD. The CDR3 loop is CATSDSGVAGNEQYF. The CDR3 DNA follows: TGTGCCACCAGTGATTCGGGGGTTGCGGGGAACGAGCAGTACTTC.

This clonotype was counted between two and nine times. This chain uses TRBV29-1 with TRBJ2-3; D unresolved. With 6 bases removed from V and 2 bases from J, the gap between germline ends came to 9 bases. Looked up from germline, CDR1 is SQVTM and CDR2 is ANQGSEA. The CDR3 spans 12 residues. This CDR3 is CSVSLNTDTQYF. The CDR3 coding sequence is TGCAGCGTCTCCTTGAACACAGATACGCAGTATTTT.

The V call is TRBV30, the J call TRBJ2-7, with D unresolved. The CDR3 consists of 12 residues. Trimming stripped 0 bases from V and 4 bases from J, with 7 bases between. Per germline, CDR1 GTSNPN and CDR2 SVGIG (reference sequence). The CDR3 DNA sequence: TGTGCCTGGAGTGTAGAAGGGTACGAGCAGTACTTC. As protein: CAWSVEGYEQYF.

This clonotype was observed at least ten times. V is TRBV20-1 and J is TRBJ1-2, with D tentatively TRBD1 (6 bases). The germline gives CDR1 DFQATT, CDR2 SNEGSKA (reference sequence). The CDR3 extends over 13 amino acids. Trimming removed 3 bases from V and 8 bases from J, with 16 bases in between. The CDR3 protein is CSASKAGDYGYTF. CDR3 bases: TGCAGTGCTAGTAAGGCAGGGGATTACGGCTACACCTTC.

Comments on this clonotype: A single base separates this from a much larger clone, so it may be a read error. This rearrangement joins TRBV29-1 to TRBJ2-7; D is unclear. V lost 4 bases and J lost 0, with 7 bases in between. CDR1 and CDR2 from the germline V gene are SQVTM and ANQGSEA. The CDR3 length is 12 residues. CDR3: CSVGVNSYEQYF. CDR3 bases: TGCAGCGTTGGAGTGAACTCCTACGAGCAGTACTTC.

The J gene is TRBJ1-5, the V gene TRBV7-3, with 8 bases matching TRBD1. V lost 0 bases, J lost 6 bases, and 4 bases stayed unmatched. The length of the CDR3 is 15 residues. Germline-derived CDR1 and CDR2 are SGHTA and FQGTGA. The chain's CDR3 is CASSLTDRESQPQHF. The CDR3, as DNA: TGTGCCAGCAGCTTAACGGACAGGGAGTCTCAGCCCCAGCATTTT. The full variable domain, completed using reference TRBV7-3 and TRBJ1-5, is GAGVSQTPSNKVTEKGKYVELRCDPISGHTALYWYRQSLGQGPEFLIYFQGTGAADDSGLPNDRFFAVRPEGSVSTLKIQRTERGDSAVYLCASSLTDRESQPQHFGDGTRLSIL.

At least ten counts were recorded for this clonotype. The rearrangement uses TRBV29-1 and TRBJ2-2; TRBD1 might be the D (6 bases). The germline V and J ends were trimmed by 6 bases and 5 bases, with 10 bases remaining between them. Germline CDR1 is SQVTM and CDR2 is ANQGSEA. CDR3 size: 12 residues. This chain's CDR3 is CSVWDKTGELFF. As DNA, the CDR3 is TGCAGCGTGTGGGACAAGACCGGGGAGCTGTTTTTT.

The sample holds a few counts of this clonotype. The chain carries TRBV6-6 and TRBJ2-6; D may be TRBD1 (5 bases). Looked up from germline, CDR1 is MNHNY and CDR2 is SVGAGI (reference sequence). Trimming took 2 bases from V and 0 from J, leaving 14 bases between them. The CDR3 sequence is 18 residues long. CDR3 in DNA: TGTGCCAGCAGTTACCAGGGCAGGTTCTACTCTGGGGCCAACGTCCTGACTTTC. The encoded protein is CASSYQGRFYSGANVLTF.

The J gene is TRBJ1-1, the V gene TRBV4-1, with D uncertain. CDR3 length equals 14 residues. Germline CDR1 is MGHRA and CDR2 is YSYEKL. With 3 bases removed from V and 5 bases from J, the gap between germline ends came to 13 bases. CDR3 region: CASSHPSGVTEAFF. DNA for the CDR3: TGCGCCAGCAGCCACCCCTCTGGGGTGACTGAAGCTTTCTTT.